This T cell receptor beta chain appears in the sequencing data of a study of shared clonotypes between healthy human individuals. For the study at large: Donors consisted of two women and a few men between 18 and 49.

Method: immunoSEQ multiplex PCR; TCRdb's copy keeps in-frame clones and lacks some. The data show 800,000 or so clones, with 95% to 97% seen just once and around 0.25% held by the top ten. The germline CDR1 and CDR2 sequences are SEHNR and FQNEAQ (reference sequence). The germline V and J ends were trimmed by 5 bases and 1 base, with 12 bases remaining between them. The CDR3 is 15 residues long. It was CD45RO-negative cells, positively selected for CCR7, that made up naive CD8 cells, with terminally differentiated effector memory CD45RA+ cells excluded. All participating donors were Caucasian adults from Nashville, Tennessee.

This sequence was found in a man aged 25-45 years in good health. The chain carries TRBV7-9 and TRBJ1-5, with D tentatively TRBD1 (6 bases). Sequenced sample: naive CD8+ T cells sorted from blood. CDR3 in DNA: TGTGCCAGCAGCCCACAGGGTTCGAGCAATCAGCCCCAGCATTTT. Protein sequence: CASSPQGSSNQPQHF.